Following are 18 T cell receptor beta chains from one sample sequenced in a study of T cell repertoires in cytomegalovirus infection. TCRdb re-analysed the reads in MiXCR, keeping a single row per CDR3 protein. This table has approximately 70,000 distinct CDR3 sequences, just under 4% appearing once. Specimen: PBMCs. These receptors all stem from a human donor in good health (CMV status not recorded). Some clones in this sample may be carry-over from other donors' samples.

In this sample, this clonotype turned up a few times. The chain couples TRBV7-2 to TRBJ2-3, with a weak D call TRBD1 (5 bases). CDR3 size: 14 residues. Trimming left V 4 bases short and J 4 bases short, with 12 bases between. Per germline, CDR1 SGHTA and CDR2 FQGNSA. CDR3 sequence: CASSWLGVADTQYF. The CDR3 DNA reads as TGTGCCAGCAGCTGGCTAGGGGTTGCAGATACGCAGTATTTT.

The sample holds many counts of this clonotype. The J gene is TRBJ1-5, the V gene TRBV6-2 or TRBV6-3; no reliable D call. Germline CDR1 MNHEY, CDR2 SVGEGT. Trimming left V 4 bases short and J 1 base short, with 11 bases between. The CDR3 has 15 amino acids. The CDR3 DNA is TGTGCCAGCAGTTCTCTGGACTCCAGCAATCAGCCCCAGCATTTT. Amino acids: CASSSLDSSNQPQHF.

At least ten counts were recorded for this clonotype. Germline is not matched at one junction end, which may reflect a read error. V is TRBV7-7 and J is TRBJ2-1; D possibly uses TRBD1 or TRBD2 (5 bases each). The CDR3 covers 15 residues. Germline V gene data show CDR1 as SSHAT and CDR2 as FNYEAQ (reference sequence). The CDR3 DNA reads as TGTGCTAGCAGCCGAGGTAGGGACCAAAACAATGAGCAGTTCTTC. This encodes CASSRGRDQNNEQFF.

This clonotype was observed at least ten times. The chain combines TRBV7-9 with TRBJ2-5; D assignment may be TRBD1 or TRBD2 (5 bases each). Germline V gene lookup returns CDR1 SEHNR and CDR2 FQNEAQ (reference sequence). The V end lost 3 bases, the J end lost 9 bases, and 17 bases lay between the germline ends. This CDR3 has 14 amino acids. The CDR3 loop is CASSFGTESSAQYF. The DNA for the CDR3 is TGTGCCAGCAGCTTTGGGACGGAATCGTCGGCCCAGTACTTC.

This clonotype was found many times. The chain links TRBV7-8 to TRBJ2-3; 8 bases line up with TRBD2. V trimming: 5 bases; J trimming: 6 bases; junction bases outside the gene matches: 4. CDR1 and CDR2 from the germline V gene are SGHVS and FQNEAQ. This CDR3 has 13 amino acids. CDR3 residues: CASSAGGMDTQYF. The DNA of the CDR3 is TGTGCCAGCAGCGCGGGAGGAATGGATACGCAGTATTTT. Looking up the rest from reference TRBV7-8 and TRBJ2-3 gives the full variable domain: GAGVSQSPRYKVAKRGQDVALRCDPISGHVSLFWYQQALGQGPEFLTYFQNEAQLDKSGLPSDRFFAERPEGSVSTLKIQRTQQEDSAVYLCASSAGGMDTQYFGPGTRLTVL.

The chain carries TRBV7-2 and TRBJ1-2; D is unclear. From germline, CDR1 is SGHTA and CDR2 FQGNSA. The CDR3 spans 12 residues. The germline V and J ends were trimmed by 3 bases and 2 bases, with 4 bases remaining between them. This chain's CDR3 is CASSLRNYGYTF. The CDR3 region has the DNA TGTGCCAGCAGCTTGAGGAACTATGGCTACACCTTC.

This clonotype has at least ten counts. V gene TRBV4-1 combines with J gene TRBJ1-1; D is undetermined. V lost 0 bases to trimming and J lost 1 base, with 9 bases between them. The germline CDR1 and CDR2 sequences are MGHRA and YSYEKL. The CDR3 has 15 amino acids. CDR3 loop: CASSQEGIGNTEAFF. The DNA of the CDR3 is TGCGCCAGCAGCCAAGAGGGGATCGGGAACACTGAAGCTTTCTTT.

At least ten counts were recorded for this clonotype. V is TRBV7-4 and J is TRBJ2-1; D unclear. Germline lookup yields CDR1 SGHVT and CDR2 SQSDAQ. This CDR3 comprises 10 residues. In DNA, the CDR3 is TGTGCAAAAAGTTGTGGTGAGCAGTTCTTC. Protein: CAKSCGEQFF.

There are many counts of this clonotype. V and J are TRBV7-2 and TRBJ2-5; D remains ambiguous. Germline loops: CDR1 SGHTA, CDR2 FQGNSA. The CDR3 totals 17 residues. The ends were cut back, 4 bases at V and 2 bases at J, with 20 bases in the middle. CDR3: CASSSTPGPRLQETQYF. CDR3 DNA: TGTGCCAGCAGCTCCACCCCCGGCCCGCGTCTGCAAGAGACCCAGTACTTC.

This clonotype was picked up many times. The chain couples TRBV7-2 to TRBJ2-7; 12 bases agree with TRBD2. Germline V CDR1 and CDR2: SGHTA, FQGNSA. V gave up 2 bases and J gave up 5 bases; unmatched junction bases: 1. The CDR3 extends over 14 amino acids. The CDR3 reads CASSLTSGRNEQYF. The CDR3 nucleotides are TGTGCCAGCAGCTTAACTAGCGGGAGGAACGAGCAGTACTTC.

This clonotype appeared many times. V is TRBV6-2 or TRBV6-3 and J is TRBJ2-7, with 10 bases lining up with TRBD2. The V and J ends lost 6 bases and 2 bases, in that order; junction bases with no gene match: 10. This CDR3 comprises 16 residues. Germline CDR1 MNHEY, CDR2 SVGEGT. The CDR3 DNA follows: TGTGCCAGCAGCCTTCCCCTACTAGCGGGAACCTACGAGCAGTACTTC. Translating it yields CASSLPLLAGTYEQYF.

This clonotype showed up just a few times. The V and J genes are TRBV5-1 and TRBJ2-1; 10 positions agree with TRBD2. The J segment lost 5 bases and the V segment lost 2 bases, leaving 13 bases of the junction unmatched. Looked up from germline, CDR1 is SGHRS and CDR2 is YFSETQ. The CDR3 sequence is 18 residues long. The CDR3 reads CASSLGDGSGGSNNEQFF. The CDR3 nucleotides read TGCGCCAGCAGCTTAGGGGATGGTAGCGGGGGGTCAAACAATGAGCAGTTCTTC.

This clonotype was recorded many times. The CDR3 DNA reads TGTGCCAGCCAGGGCACGAGTGAGCAGTTCTTC. It translates to CASQGTSEQFF. The chain has TRBV6-8 and TRBJ2-1; possibly TRBD1 for D (5 bases). Looked up from germline, CDR1 is MNHGY and CDR2 is SAAAGT. The germline V and J ends were trimmed by 8 bases and 9 bases, with 11 bases remaining between them. This CDR3 has 11 residues.

This clonotype appeared many times. V and J are TRBV7-2 and TRBJ1-1; D gene uncertain. Per the germline V gene, CDR1 is SGHTA and CDR2 is FQGNSA. The CDR3 totals 14 residues. Trimming shortened V by 1 base and J by 8 bases, and 14 bases separated the two germline ends. CDR3 residues: CASSLGTGWFEAFF. CDR3 nucleotides: TGTGCCAGCAGCTTAGGTACTGGCTGGTTCGAAGCTTTCTTT.

This clonotype was observed at least ten times. V usage is TRBV7-2 and J usage is TRBJ2-3; TRBD2 matches 9 bases. Germline values: CDR1 SGHTA, CDR2 FQGNSA. V was pared by 5 bases and J by 1 base, with 13 bases of the junction left unmatched. The CDR3 has 18 residues. This CDR3 is CASSLGAGGGWGTDTQYF. The CDR3 DNA follows: TGTGCCAGCAGCCTCGGAGCGGGAGGTGGATGGGGCACAGATACGCAGTATTTT.

The sample holds many counts of this clonotype. The V and J genes are TRBV7-9 and TRBJ2-7, with D perhaps matching TRBD1 (6 bases). CDR3 size: 14 residues. CDR1 SEHNR and CDR2 FQNEAQ come from the germline V gene (reference sequence). V was pared by 5 bases and J by 6 bases, with 17 bases between. CDR3 region: CASSVSFGQPEQYF. CDR3 sequence (DNA): TGTGCCAGCAGCGTAAGCTTCGGACAGCCCGAGCAGTACTTC.

This clonotype was counted at least ten times. This chain connects TRBV7-9 to TRBJ2-1, with unresolved D. The CDR3 has 11 residues. Germline V gives CDR1 SEHNR, CDR2 FQNEAQ (reference sequence). V shed 8 bases and J shed 8 bases, with 10 bases lying between them. The CDR3 loop reads CASAPLDEQFF. CDR3 nucleotide sequence: TGTGCCAGCGCCCCTCTGGATGAGCAGTTCTTC.

This clonotype was detected ten times or more. The J gene is TRBJ2-2, the V gene TRBV12-5; D may match TRBD1 or TRBD2 (5 bases each). Germline CDR1 is LGHNT and CDR2 is FRNRAP. The V end was cut by 5 bases, the J end by 8 bases, with 21 bases between. CDR3 length: 16 amino acids. Written as DNA, the CDR3 is TGTGCTAGTGGTCCCGCCCGGGGCGAAGGCCAAGGGGAGCTGTTTTTT. Translated: CASGPARGEGQGELFF.